What follows describes a single T cell receptor beta chain. This sample was taken from a study of T-cell reconstitution after alpha-beta-depleted transplantation in children. Germline CDR1 reads SGHRS; CDR2 reads YFSETQ. The V end was cut by 0 bases, the J end by 4 bases, with 16 bases between. The CDR3 covers 16 residues. TCRbeta library preparation incorporated unique molecular identifiers. TCRdb analysed the PCR reads with MiXCR anew, one entry per CDR3 protein. The sample shows a few hundred thousand distinct CDR3 sequences, around 20% of them seen only once. Source: PBMCs from the stem cell graft donor, taken from the stem cell graft. The chain employs TRBV5-1 and TRBJ2-5; D not resolved. This TCR was sampled from a human donor who donated a stem cell graft to a child with acute myeloid leukemia. CDR3 sequence: CASSLEGRTGLETQYF. The CDR3 nucleotides are TGCGCCAGCAGCTTGGAAGGACGGACCGGGTTAGAGACCCAGTACTTC.